This T cell receptor beta chain comes out of a study of shared clonotypes between healthy human individuals. The table came from immunoSEQ multiplex PCR; TCRdb's copy has only in-frame clones and leaves some out. This sample has hundreds of thousands of clones; 85% to 95% occur once, and the top ten carry 20% to 30%. CD45RO negativity and positive selection for CCR7 defined naive CD8 cells, a population that excluded terminally differentiated effector memory CD45RA+ cells. Trimming stripped 0 bases from V and 7 bases from J, with 10 bases between. Germline V CDR1 and CDR2: SEHNR, FQNEAQ (reference sequence). The CDR3 is 14 residues long.

The J gene is TRBJ2-1, the V gene TRBV7-9, with D possibly TRBD2 on 5 matching bases. The sample taken for sequencing was naive CD8+ T cells sorted from blood. This receptor was obtained from a man aged 30-40 years in good health. The CDR3 DNA is TGTGCCAGCAGCTTAGCTTCGAGCGGTAATGAGCAGTTCTTC. It specifies CASSLASSGNEQFF.